This paragraph reports one TCR beta chain. Germline CDR1 reads SEHNR; CDR2 reads FQNEAQ (reference sequence). V lost 3 bases and J lost 3, with 16 bases in between. The CDR3 contains 16 residues. Subsets obtained from CD4+ cells comprised CD45RA+ naive and CD45RA-negative memory cells. The data stem from a study of shared clonotypes between healthy human individuals. Measured with immunoSEQ multiplex PCR; TCRdb has only the in-frame clones, and not every one. This table has around 510,000 clones, about 96% appearing once. The receptor was isolated from a woman aged 25 to 39 in good health. This sequence joins TRBV7-9 and TRBJ2-3; D tentatively fits TRBD1 or TRBD2 (6 bases each). The sequenced material came from naive CD4+ T cells sorted from blood. Subset specified: CD45RA+ positively selected. The CDR3 DNA reads as TGTGCCAGCAGCTTCGAGGGGGGCCGGAGGACAGATACGCAGTATTTT. Its protein is CASSFEGGRRTDTQYF.